One TCR beta chain is described in this entry. The antigen is unknown. Some clones are missing from TCRdb's copy, which holds only in-frame ones; the method was immunoSEQ multiplex PCR. The sample has tens of thousands of clones, more than 85% seen once. The sample is drawn from a study of T cell responses to AZD1222 COVID-19 vaccine. Across the whole study: Second-dose intervals of approximately 4 or approximately 12 weeks were pooled.

CDR1 is GTSNPN and CDR2 is SVGIG in the germline V gene (reference sequence). This CDR3 spans 14 amino acids. The V segment lost 4 bases and the J segment 7 bases; nucleotides outside the gene matches: 6. Study-level points and caveats: Seropositive at baseline were only a handful of AZD1222 recipients. Clonal diversity was possibly underestimated, and white British individuals and females predominated among donors.

Sequenced here: peripheral blood, sampled on day 0 of AZD1222 vaccination. The receptor was isolated from an adult in good health. The rearrangement joins TRBV30 to TRBJ1-6, with 8 bases identical to TRBD1. The CDR3 nucleotides read TGTGCCTGGACAGGGGGCTATGGGAATTCACCCCTCCACTTT. This translates into CAWTGGYGNSPLHF.